The next 16 T cell receptor beta chains were all read from a single sample in a study of T-cell memory formation after mild COVID-19. TCRdb reanalysed the 5' RACE reads using MiXCR and keeps one entry per CDR3 protein. In the table there are 150,000 or so distinct CDR3 sequences, about 9.9% of which are singletons. Sequencing was done on a sample of PBMCs or a T cell subset sorted from them (not recorded which). These receptors came from a young man who had mild COVID-19 (a few samples of this study predate the infection). Cell type and time point are not known.

The sample holds many counts of this clonotype. This chain connects TRBV4-3 to TRBJ2-7; D might be TRBD1 (5 bases). The CDR3 covers 13 residues. V lost 2 bases to trimming and J lost 4 bases, with 9 bases between them. Germline V gene sequence: CDR1 LGHNA, CDR2 YSLEER. Here the CDR3 DNA reads TGCGCCAGCAGCCAAAGGACATTTTACGAGCAGTACTTC. It yields the protein CASSQRTFYEQYF.

This clonotype has just a few counts. The rearrangement links TRBV7-3 to TRBJ1-3; 8 bases agree with TRBD1. The germline V gene has CDR1 SGHTA and CDR2 FQGTGA. CDR3 length: 14 amino acids. With V trimmed by 3 bases and J by 10 bases, 8 bases remained unmatched. CDR3 region: CASSLYRGKCTIYF. The DNA of the CDR3 is TGTGCCAGCAGCTTGTACAGGGGGAAGTGTACCATATATTTT.

This chain uses TRBV20-1 with TRBJ2-5; 9 nucleotides match TRBD2. This CDR3 is 12 amino acids long. Trimming at V came to 3 bases and at J to 5 bases, leaving 1 base not matched to a gene. CDR1 DFQATT and CDR2 SNEGSKA come from the germline V gene (reference sequence). CDR3 loop: CSASGTSETQYF. Here the CDR3 DNA reads TGCAGTGCTAGCGGGACTAGCGAGACCCAGTACTTC.

This clonotype was seen only a few times. This chain links TRBV7-2 with TRBJ2-3, with 9 bases fitting TRBD2. Germline V gene sequence: CDR1 SGHTA, CDR2 FQGNSA. The CDR3 runs to 15 residues. After removal of 2 bases from V and 6 bases from J, the junction contained 6 bases not matched to a gene. CDR3 sequence reads: CASSLIAGAGDTQYF. CDR3 DNA: TGTGCCAGCAGCTTAATAGCGGGGGCGGGGGATACGCAGTATTTT.

This clonotype was picked up a small number of times. The chain employs TRBV4-3 and TRBJ2-5, with 13 bases lining up with TRBD2. This CDR3 is built from 15 residues. The germline gives CDR1 LGHNA, CDR2 YSLEER. J gave up 5 bases and V 2 bases, and 2 bases lay outside the gene matches. CDR3 nucleotide sequence: TGCGCCAGCAGCCAAACTAGCGGGGGGGCCGAGACCCAGTACTTC. Its protein product is CASSQTSGGAETQYF.

This clonotype was seen a few times. The chain carries TRBV20-1 and TRBJ2-7; 11 positions agree with TRBD2. J was trimmed by 1 base and V by 6 bases; bases with no gene match: 5. Germline values: CDR1 DFQATT, CDR2 SNEGSKA (reference sequence). The CDR3 sequence is 14 residues long. The CDR3 bases are TGCAGTGCAACGGGACTAGCGGCATCCTACGAGCAGTACGTC. Protein sequence: CSATGLAASYEQYV.

The genes are TRBV11-2 and TRBJ1-2; no clear D gene. The CDR3 loop spans 12 amino acids. The germline CDR1 and CDR2 sequences are SGHAT and FQNNGV. V dropped 5 bases and J dropped 5 bases, with 9 bases sitting between them. The CDR3 here is CASSAYEYGYTF. As DNA, the CDR3 is TGTGCCAGCAGCGCCTATGAGTATGGCTACACCTTC.

This clonotype was observed at least ten times. The J gene is TRBJ2-7, the V gene TRBV7-2; D unresolved. V was trimmed by 3 bases and J by 1 base, leaving 13 bases between them. CDR1 and CDR2 from the germline V gene are SGHTA and FQGNSA. The CDR3 runs to 15 residues. This CDR3 is CASSLESWPSYEQYF. Written as DNA, the CDR3 is TGTGCCAGCAGCTTGGAATCTTGGCCGTCCTACGAGCAGTACTTC. The whole variable domain, filled in from reference TRBV7-2 and TRBJ2-7, reads GAGVSQSPSNKVTEKGKDVELRCDPISGHTALYWYRQSLGQGLEFLIYFQGNSAPDKSGLPSDRFSAERTGGSVSTLTIQRTQQEDSAVYLCASSLESWPSYEQYFGPGTRLTVT.

V gene TRBV28 combines with J gene TRBJ2-2, with TRBD1 identical over 7 bases. The CDR3 has 15 residues. V was clipped by 5 bases and J by 5 bases; unmatched bases: 8. CDR1 is MDHEN and CDR2 is SYDVKM in the germline V gene. CDR3 sequence reads: CASSLSGGRTGELFF. CDR3 coding DNA: TGTGCCAGCAGTCTCTCAGGGGGAAGGACCGGGGAGCTGTTTTTT.

This sequence joins TRBV7-8 and TRBJ1-1, with 7 bases aligning to TRBD1. This CDR3 is built from 16 residues. The V and J ends lost 3 bases and 3 bases, in that order; junction bases with no gene match: 10. CDR1 SGHVS and CDR2 FQNEAQ come from the germline V gene. CDR3 bases: TGTGCCAGCAGCTTCCGACAGGGAGAAGGGGACACTGAAGCTTTCTTT. As protein: CASSFRQGEGDTEAFF.

The chain links TRBV5-6 to TRBJ2-3, with D possibly matching TRBD1 (6 bases). The germline CDR1 and CDR2 sequences are SGHDT and YYEEEE. Trimming stripped 3 bases from V and 4 bases from J, with 9 bases between. The CDR3 length is 13 residues. This CDR3 reads CASSWHRADTQYF. CDR3 DNA sequence: TGTGCCAGCAGCTGGCACAGGGCAGATACGCAGTATTTT. The whole variable domain, filled in from reference TRBV5-6 and TRBJ2-3, reads DAGVTQSPTHLIKTRGQQVTLRCSPKSGHDTVSWYQQALGQGPQFIFQYYEEEERQRGNFPDRFSGHQFPNYSSELNVNALLLGDSALYLCASSWHRADTQYFGPGTRLTVL.

This clonotype was detected only a few times. The V and J genes are TRBV5-6 and TRBJ1-1; possibly TRBD1 for D (6 bases). This CDR3 has 13 amino acids. Trimming cost V 3 bases and J 1 base, with 7 bases left between them. Germline CDR1 and CDR2: SGHDT and YYEEEE. CDR3 DNA sequence: TGTGCCAGCAGCTGGACAGAGAACACTGAAGCTTTCTTT. It codes for CASSWTENTEAFF.

This clonotype was seen only a few times. The chain carries TRBV2 and TRBJ2-7; TRBD1 aligns across 8 bases. J was trimmed by 6 bases and V by 6 bases; bases with no gene match: 7. Germline V CDR1 and CDR2: SNHLY, FYNNEI. The CDR3 is made up of 13 amino acids. The CDR3 DNA sequence: TGTGCCAGCAGGGACAGGGCGGTCGGCGAGCAGTACGTC. Translating gives CASRDRAVGEQYV.

The chain is built from TRBV12-3 or TRBV12-4 and TRBJ1-2; D perhaps matches TRBD1 (5 bases). This CDR3 has 12 residues. Between the trimmed V and J ends, which lost 5 bases and 4 bases, there was a span of 8 bases. CDR3 DNA sequence: TGTGCCAGCAGTCGGGGGGGCTATGGCTACACCTTC. Protein: CASSRGGYGYTF.

The chain links TRBV6-5 to TRBJ2-1; D is perhaps TRBD1 or TRBD2 (6 bases each). This CDR3 contains 14 residues. Trimming removed 7 bases from V and 8 bases from J, with 18 bases in between. Germline-derived CDR1 and CDR2 are MNHEY and SVGAGI. The CDR3 DNA reads as TGTGCCAGCACGTACGGACCGGGGGCCTATGAGCAGTTCTTC. Its protein product is CASTYGPGAYEQFF.

The chain links TRBV3-1 to TRBJ2-3, with 10 bases fitting TRBD1. The length of the CDR3 is 16 residues. Per the germline V gene, CDR1 is LGHDT and CDR2 is YNNKEL (reference sequence). J lost 7 bases, V lost 2 bases, and 9 bases had no gene match. CDR3 sequence (DNA): TGTGCCAGCAGCCAACTTCTGGGACAGGGGACGAATACGCAGTATTTT. This translates into CASSQLLGQGTNTQYF.